This passage covers 31 T cell receptor beta chains from one sample sequenced in a study of blood T cell repertoires in COVID-19. Generated by immunoSEQ multiplex PCR, the TCRdb table keeps only in-frame clones and is missing some. Of 150,000 to 200,000 clones in the sample, approximately 85% were seen once. Sequenced material: peripheral blood. The origin of the receptors is a woman in her forties or fifties with COVID-19, enrolled during active disease.

The CDR3 nucleotides read TGTGCCAGCAGCCCCCGCAGCGGGGGACCTAACACCGGGGAGCTGTTTTTT. Translating gives CASSPRSGGPNTGELFF. The chain carries TRBV9 and TRBJ2-2, with 8 nucleotides matching TRBD2. J gave up 2 bases and V 4 bases, and 10 bases lay outside the gene matches. The CDR3 sequence is 17 residues long. CDR1 and CDR2 (germline): SGDLS, YYNGEE.

The chain joins TRBV7-3 to TRBJ2-7, with 11 nucleotides matching TRBD2. The CDR3 is made up of 16 amino acids. Looked up from germline, CDR1 is SGHTA and CDR2 is FQGTGA. J lost 4 bases, V lost 5 bases, and 10 bases had no gene match. The CDR3 sequence is CASSPLTSGEYYEQYF. CDR3 nucleotides: TGTGCCAGCAGCCCTCTGACTAGCGGGGAGTATTACGAGCAGTACTTC.

This chain links TRBV10-3 with TRBJ1-5; D is perhaps TRBD1 (5 bases). V was clipped by 2 bases and J by 3 bases, with 8 bases between them. The germline V gene encodes CDR1 ENHRY and CDR2 SYGVKD. The CDR3 loop spans 14 amino acids. The CDR3 sequence: CAISEQGNNQPQHF. Written as DNA, the CDR3 is TGTGCCATCAGTGAGCAGGGAAACAATCAGCCCCAGCATTTT.

This sequence joins TRBV5-6 and TRBJ1-6; D gene ambiguous. Deletions cut 0 bases from V and 9 bases from J, with 19 bases between. This CDR3 comprises 17 residues. Germline-derived CDR1 and CDR2 are SGHDT and YYEEEE. The DNA for the CDR3 is TGTGCCAGCAGCTTGGGGGGAGTTTTGGGCGGTGGTTCACCCCTCCACTTT. Encoded protein: CASSLGGVLGGGSPLHF.

The rearrangement uses TRBV6-5 and TRBJ2-7, with a weak D call TRBD2 (6 bases). Between the trimmed V and J ends, which lost 8 bases and 2 bases, there was a span of 19 bases. CDR1 and CDR2 (germline): MNHEY, SVGAGI. The CDR3 spans 15 residues. The CDR3 reads CASSYSREPTYEQYF. CDR3 sequence (DNA): TGTGCCAGCTCCTATTCCCGGGAGCCCACCTACGAGCAGTACTTC.

The rearrangement links TRBV5-1 to TRBJ2-5; TRBD2 might be the D (7 bases). CDR3 size: 17 residues. The germline V and J ends were trimmed by 2 bases and 5 bases, with 22 bases remaining between them. CDR1 is SGHRS, CDR2 YFSETQ, per germline. The CDR3: CASSFFAGGGREETQYF. The CDR3 nucleotides read TGCGCCAGCAGCTTTTTCGCTGGCGGGGGCCGAGAGGAGACCCAGTACTTC. The full variable domain, in which reference TRBV5-1 and TRBJ2-5 provide the parts outside the CDR3, is KAGVTQTPRYLIKTRGQQVTLSCSPISGHRSVSWYQQTPGQGLQFLFEYFSETQRNKGNFPGRFSGRQFSNSRSEMNVSTLELGDSALYLCASSFFAGGGREETQYFGPGTRLLVL.

The chain carries TRBV29-1 and TRBJ1-2, with TRBD1 identical over 8 bases. The CDR3 totals 11 residues. The ends lost 6 bases at V and 6 bases at J; junction bases unmatched: 3. Germline V CDR1 and CDR2: SQVTM, ANQGSEA. This CDR3 is CSVRTGNGYTF. The DNA of the CDR3 is TGCAGCGTCAGGACAGGGAATGGCTACACCTTC.

The CDR3 is CASSPDRGNQPQHF. Written as DNA, the CDR3 is TGTGCCAGCAGCCCGGACAGAGGCAATCAGCCCCAGCATTTT. The chain combines TRBV5-4 with TRBJ1-5; D perhaps matches TRBD1 (6 bases). Between the trimmed V and J ends, which lost 4 bases and 2 bases, there was a span of 10 bases. The CDR3 spans 14 residues. Germline V gives CDR1 SGHNT, CDR2 YYREEE (reference sequence).

This clone occurred once. The junction departs from germline at one end; a sequencing error may be responsible. The chain joins TRBV7-7 to TRBJ2-3, with D perhaps TRBD2 (5 bases). The CDR3 totals 16 residues. Looked up from germline, CDR1 is SSHAT and CDR2 is FNYEAQ (reference sequence). The CDR3 DNA sequence: TGTGCTAGCAGCTTAGGACGGGGAGTTAGCACAGATACGCAGTATTTT. This codes for CASSLGRGVSTDTQYF.

V and J are TRBV29-1 and TRBJ1-4; D is unclear. CDR3 length: 14 residues. Trimming stripped 1 base from V and 5 bases from J, with 11 bases between. Germline V CDR1 and CDR2: SQVTM, ANQGSEA. CDR3 in DNA: TGCAGCGTTGAAGGGCGCGACGGGAATGAAAAACTGTTTTTT. Translating it yields CSVEGRDGNEKLFF.

The V and J genes are TRBV15 and TRBJ2-2; 7 nucleotides agree with TRBD2. The germline gives CDR1 LNHNV, CDR2 YYDKDF (reference sequence). V was pared by 5 bases and J by 2 bases, with 2 bases of the junction left unmatched. The CDR3 is 14 amino acids. The CDR3 protein is CATSGGGNTGELFF. For the CDR3, the DNA is TGTGCCACCAGCGGGGGGGGAAACACCGGGGAGCTGTTTTTT. The full variable domain, rest sourced from reference TRBV15 and TRBJ2-2, is DAMVIQNPRYQVTQFGKPVTLSCSQTLNHNVMYWYQQKSSQAPKLLFHYYDKDFNNEADTPDNFQSRRPNTSFCFLDIRSPGLGDTAMYLCATSGGGNTGELFFGEGSRLTVL.

The chain uses TRBV3-1 (or the pseudogene TRBV3-2) and TRBJ1-6, with 8 bases identical to TRBD1. V lost 2 bases and J lost 9; bases outside the gene matches: 6. The CDR3 runs to 15 residues. CDR1 and CDR2 from the germline V gene are LGHDT and YNNKEL (reference sequence). As DNA, the CDR3 is TGTGCCAGCAGCCAATCGACAGGGGCCGGTTCACCCCTCCACTTT. It specifies CASSQSTGAGSPLHF.

This chain joins TRBV5-6 and TRBJ1-5; 10 positions agree with TRBD1. The CDR3 covers 14 residues. Germline assignment: CDR1 SGHDT and CDR2 YYEEEE. The ends lost 4 bases at V and 7 bases at J; junction bases unmatched: 5. This CDR3 reads CASSKDRGRQPQHF. DNA of the CDR3: TGTGCCAGCAGCAAGGACAGGGGGAGGCAGCCCCAGCATTTT.

The V call is TRBV5-4, the J call TRBJ2-3, with 7 bases lining up with TRBD2. Germline CDR1 and CDR2: SGHNT and YYREEE (reference sequence). The ends lost 4 bases at V and 2 bases at J; junction bases unmatched: 4. The CDR3 is 14 residues long. This chain's CDR3 is CASSDRGVTDTQYF. The CDR3, as DNA: TGTGCCAGCAGCGATCGGGGGGTCACAGATACGCAGTATTTT.

The V and J genes are TRBV28 and TRBJ2-2, with a possible D match to TRBD1 (6 bases). The CDR3 length is 14 residues. The V gene's germline CDR1 is MDHEN and CDR2 SYDVKM. Trimming cost V 4 bases and J 4 bases, with 10 bases left between them. The CDR3 is CASSSGDRTGELFF. The CDR3 DNA reads as TGTGCCAGCAGTTCAGGGGATCGCACCGGGGAGCTGTTTTTT.

The gene calls are TRBV12-5 and TRBJ1-4; 8 positions agree with TRBD1. CDR1 LGHNT and CDR2 FRNRAP come from the germline V gene. The V segment lost 6 bases and the J segment 8 bases; nucleotides outside the gene matches: 8. The CDR3 sequence is 14 residues long. The CDR3 loop is CASGPGQGGEKLFF. CDR3 sequence (DNA): TGTGCTAGTGGCCCAGGACAGGGTGGGGAAAAACTGTTTTTT.

The chain couples TRBV3-1 (or the pseudogene TRBV3-2) to TRBJ1-1; D gene uncertain. Per germline, CDR1 LGHDT and CDR2 YNNKEL (reference sequence). This CDR3 region has 13 residues. The V end lost 2 bases, the J end lost 1 base, and 5 bases lay between the germline ends. This chain's CDR3 is CASSQTENTEAFF. The CDR3 coding sequence is TGTGCCAGCAGCCAAACAGAGAACACTGAAGCTTTCTTT.

This sequence joins TRBV7-2 and TRBJ1-1, with D possibly matching TRBD1 (5 bases). The V end lost 5 bases, the J end lost 0 bases, and 10 bases lay between the germline ends. The CDR3 sequence is 14 residues long. CDR1 is SGHTA and CDR2 is FQGNSA in the germline V gene. The CDR3 reads CASSLEGVNTEAFF. The CDR3 region has the DNA TGTGCCAGCAGCCTCGAAGGGGTGAACACTGAAGCTTTCTTT.

This clone was recorded only once. The chain couples TRBV27 to TRBJ2-1; D is unresolved. The CDR3 totals 10 residues. Germline CDR1 and CDR2: MNHEY and SMNVEV (reference sequence). V lost 7 bases and J 8 bases, leaving 6 bases between the germline ends. CDR3 protein: CASTRDEQFF. The CDR3 nucleotides are TGTGCCAGCACCCGGGATGAGCAGTTCTTC.

CDR3 amino acids: CAWLGGSASNTEAFF. DNA of the CDR3: TGTGCCTGGTTGGGGGGTTCCGCATCGAACACTGAAGCTTTCTTT. This chain links TRBV30 with TRBJ1-1, with a tentative D call TRBD1 (5 bases). The CDR3 is 15 residues long. In germline, CDR1 is GTSNPN, CDR2 SVGIG (reference sequence). V was clipped by 5 bases and J by 1 base, with 17 bases between them. Full variable domain (missing parts from reference TRBV30 and TRBJ1-1): SQTIHQWPATLVQPVGSPLSLECTVEGTSNPNLYWYRQAAGRGLQLLFYSVGIGQISSEVPQNLSASRPQDRQFILSSKKLLLSDSGFYLCAWLGGSASNTEAFFGQGTRLTVV.

V is TRBV13 and J is TRBJ2-1, with 8 nucleotides matching TRBD2. The CDR3 is 15 residues long. In germline, CDR1 is PRHDT, CDR2 FYEKMQ (reference sequence). Trimming removed 8 bases from V and 0 bases from J; junction bases left unmatched: 6. The CDR3 here is CASRAGGISYNEQFF. In nucleotides, the CDR3 is TGTGCCAGCCGGGCGGGGGGAATCTCCTACAATGAGCAGTTCTTC.

The rearrangement joins TRBV18 to TRBJ1-5; a weak D match, TRBD1 (5 bases). Germline CDR1 KGHSH, CDR2 LQKENI. CDR3 length: 13 residues. V lost 3 bases and J lost 7, with 10 bases in between. The CDR3 is CASSPGLEQPQHF. CDR3 nucleotides: TGTGCCAGCTCACCGGGACTTGAACAGCCCCAGCATTTT.

The J gene is TRBJ2-5, the V gene TRBV28; tentative D call: TRBD2 (5 bases). V was pared by 4 bases and J by 6 bases, with 15 bases between. The CDR3 is 14 residues long. Germline CDR1 is MDHEN and CDR2 is SYDVKM. CDR3 loop: CASSSGLSRQTQYF. DNA for the CDR3: TGTGCCAGCAGTTCCGGACTCTCTCGGCAGACCCAGTACTTC.

CDR3 nucleotides: TGTGCCAGCAGCTCTGGAAAAAGGGGATATAATTCACCCCTCCACTTT. It translates to CASSSGKRGYNSPLHF. The V gene is TRBV7-9, the J gene TRBJ1-6, with D perhaps matching TRBD1 (5 bases). The V gene's germline CDR1 is SEHNR and CDR2 FQNEAQ (reference sequence). This CDR3 region has 16 residues. V was trimmed by 4 bases and J by 4 bases, leaving 14 bases between them.

V is TRBV5-1 and J is TRBJ1-3; D is possibly TRBD1 (6 bases). Per germline, CDR1 SGHRS and CDR2 YFSETQ. Between the trimmed V and J ends, which lost 7 bases and 1 base, there was a span of 18 bases. This CDR3 contains 16 residues. CDR3 residues: CASQAGGRESGNTIYF. CDR3 DNA sequence: TGCGCCAGCCAGGCGGGGGGCAGGGAATCTGGAAACACCATATATTTT.

The V call is TRBV5-6, the J call TRBJ2-3; 10 bases map to TRBD2. Trimming took 0 bases from V and 12 from J; bases not matched to a gene: 4. Germline lookup yields CDR1 SGHDT and CDR2 YYEEEE. This CDR3 is 13 amino acids long. The CDR3 DNA is TGTGCCAGCAGCTTGGAACTAGCGGGGTTTCAGTATTTT. As protein: CASSLELAGFQYF. Full variable domain (rest looked up from reference TRBV5-6 and TRBJ2-3): DAGVTQSPTHLIKTRGQQVTLRCSPKSGHDTVSWYQQALGQGPQFIFQYYEEEERQRGNFPDRFSGHQFPNYSSELNVNALLLGDSALYLCASSLELAGFQYFGPGTRLTVL.

The V and J genes are TRBV7-2 and TRBJ2-5, with no clear D. Per germline, CDR1 SGHTA and CDR2 FQGNSA. This CDR3 has 11 residues. Trimming stripped 5 bases from V and 7 bases from J, with 8 bases between. The CDR3 DNA sequence: TGTGCCAGCAGCCCCCTCGGGACCCAGTACTTC. Protein sequence: CASSPLGTQYF.

The chain couples TRBV20-1 to TRBJ2-3, with no clear D. There are 11 residues in the CDR3. Germline assignment: CDR1 DFQATT and CDR2 SNEGSKA (reference sequence). V was trimmed by 0 bases and J by 6 bases, leaving 4 bases between them. The CDR3 DNA reads as TGCAGTGCTAGAGATTCGGATACGCAGTATTTT. As protein: CSARDSDTQYF.

The V call is TRBV28, the J call TRBJ2-4; TRBD2 aligns across 9 bases. Germline loops: CDR1 MDHEN, CDR2 SYDVKM. The CDR3 runs 15 residues. J gave up 2 bases and V 8 bases, and 7 bases lay outside the gene matches. The CDR3 sequence: CASGGGGQTKNIQYF. The CDR3 DNA follows: TGTGCCAGCGGCGGGGGGGGACAGACCAAAAACATTCAGTACTTC.

This clone counts as medium-sized. The genes are TRBV9 and TRBJ2-7; 10 bases line up with TRBD2. Germline lookup yields CDR1 SGDLS and CDR2 YYNGEE. J gave up 7 bases and V 3 bases, and 10 bases lay outside the gene matches. The CDR3 consists of 15 residues. CDR3 nucleotides: TGTGCCAGCAGCGATTCAGCGGGGGGGAATGTTGAGCAGTACTTC. It specifies CASSDSAGGNVEQYF.

V gene TRBV3-1 (or the pseudogene TRBV3-2) combines with J gene TRBJ2-7, with TRBD1 matching over 9 bases. CDR3 length: 15 amino acids. CDR1 LGHDT and CDR2 YNNKEL come from the germline V gene (reference sequence). Trimming removed 6 bases from V and 2 bases from J; junction bases left unmatched: 8. This chain's CDR3 is CASRLTRDRAYEQYF. The CDR3 region has the DNA TGTGCCAGCAGACTCACAAGGGACAGGGCCTACGAGCAGTACTTC.